One T cell receptor (beta chain) is described in this entry. This clone is a singleton in its sample. Its antigen is currently not known. The record has no base qualities; no much larger clone is one base away. The immunoSEQ Assay, a bias-controlled multiplex PCR, was used to amplify TCRbeta CDR3 regions from genomic DNA. Regarding the original processing steps: Nucleated cell counts per sample were estimated from amplification of reference gene primers within the assay. To quantify the absolute abundance of each unique TCRbeta CDR3 rearrangement, sequence reads were collapsed and filtered. For each sample, productive Simpson clonality was calculated as the square root of Simpson's diversity index across productive rearrangements. TCRdb took this table from immuneACCESS and kept in-frame rearrangements with V and J called. Such tables lack part of the clones; where checked against another copy, unresolved V genes explain under half of the gap, and the rest is unexplained. That table is the source of V, J and clone size, and D and trimming were worked out from the DNA. Recorded for this sample are 150,000 to 200,000 clones; around nine tenths of them occurred a single time. The ten largest clones represent around 12% of the sample.

This record comes from a study of blood T cell repertoires in COVID-19 (TCRdb year 2020). General notes on the study: The collaborator samples originated in the United States, Italy and Spain and spanned the acute and convalescent phases of COVID-19. Subjects who had been exposed to COVID-19, were actively infected with it, or had recovered from it provided the deeply sampled blood TCRbeta repertoires that made up the dataset. The material from the prospective study consisted of cDNA or gDNA derived from T cells, B-cell-depleted T cells, or PBMCs. Where available, HLA class I and class II types were obtained from metadata supplied by the sample provider rather than from assay-based typing. The samples were drawn from the first 160 participants of the ongoing ImmuneRACE study and from some 1,300 subjects provided by 6 global collaborators. The repertoires were released in a freely available public database intended as a resource for research on the immune response to SARS-CoV-2. Sample metadata almost always included a de-identified subject ID, COVID-19 status, age in years and sex. What the authors observed across the whole study: Clinical and demographic metadata were provided uncurated, with the amount varying by source and participant.

One collaborating source in Seattle enrolled patients during active infection and followed them longitudinally through the course of disease. The collaborating institutions used their own protocols to collect whole blood in K2EDTA tubes. For TCRbeta analysis, collaborators shipped samples as frozen whole blood, isolated PBMCs, or DNA extracted from either of those sample types. Sequences were obtained from peripheral blood. The origin of this receptor is a woman aged 70-85 years with COVID-19, enrolled during active disease.

The DNA sequence is TGTGCCAGCAGCCAAGAAGCCGGGGGACCACTTAGTTGGCAGCAGTTCTTC. This translates into CASSQEAGGPLSWQQFF. The V gene is TRBV3-1 (or the pseudogene TRBV3-2) and the J gene is TRBJ2-1; the D segment could be TRBD2, given 6 matching bases. V is pared back by 0 bases and J by 11 bases, with 23 bases lying between the germline termini. According to the germline V gene (reference sequence), CDR1 reads LGHDT and CDR2 reads YNNKEL. Spanning cysteine to phenylalanine, the CDR3 consists of 17 amino acids. This entry keeps only the CDR3 DNA: 51 bases, framed from base 1.